The clone carrying this T cell receptor (beta chain) was observed many times. What it recognizes is unknown. Described time point: newly diagnosed GD, antithyroid drugs for less than 3 months. The TCR library used RNA extracted from PBMCs. V lost 6 bases and J 7 bases, leaving 19 bases between the germline ends. The CDR3 loop spans 15 amino acids. CDR1 is MDHEN and CDR2 is SYDVKM in the germline V gene. The data originate from a study of regulatory T cells in long-lasting Graves disease. Notes on the study in general: Compared with new cases, persistent Graves' patients showed reduced TCR diversity.

CDR3 regions were amplified by Arm-PCR using iRepertoire HTBI primers to build TCR beta libraries. TCRdb reprocessed the multiplex PCR reads via MiXCR and lists one record per CDR3 protein. The sample has 520,000 or so distinct CDR3 sequences, 9.5% to 15% seen once. This same sample was also taken into another study, of T cells in Graves' hyperthyroidism and ophthalmopathy. In that study: Lactation, pregnancy, other autoimmune disease or uncontrolled infection led to exclusion of patients. Blood also carried most thyroid clonotypes expanded above 0.001.

The gene calls are TRBV28 and TRBJ1-3; D remains unclear. The clonotype originates from a woman aged 25 to 39 with Graves disease. Sequenced material: peripheral blood mononuclear cells (PBMCs), taken at new diagnosis, from a patient treated with antithyroid drugs. The CDR3 DNA sequence: TGTGCCAGCAGCCTGCCGGACCCCTCCTTGAACACCATATATTTT. Translation: CASSLPDPSLNTIYF.